The T cell receptor beta chain described here comes from a study of T cells after yellow fever vaccination. This clonotype was recorded many times. Trimming stripped 5 bases from V and 1 base from J, with 9 bases between. CDR1 and CDR2 from the germline V gene are SGHTA and FQGNSA. This CDR3 has 14 amino acids. TCRdb used MiXCR to reprocess the 5' RACE reads, holding one entry per CDR3 protein. The sample shows hundreds of thousands of distinct CDR3 sequences, 3% to 4.5% of them seen only once. The sequence was collected from a man between 18 and 29 years old who received the YFV17D yellow fever vaccine. The V gene is TRBV7-2, the J gene TRBJ1-5; D not certain. This specimen consisted of PBMCs, obtained on the day of the yellow fever booster vaccination. For the CDR3, the DNA is TGTGCCAGCAGCCCCGGGTCGAGCAATCAGCCCCAGCATTTT. Residues: CASSPGSSNQPQHF.